This note documents a single TCR beta chain sequence. The sample belongs to a study of blood T cell repertoires in COVID-19. Study at large: Researchers got acute and convalescent COVID-19 samples from the United States, Italy and Spain.

Assay: immunoSEQ multiplex PCR; the TCRdb copy retains only in-frame clones and omits some. The data contain about 160,000 clones, roughly 90% of them singletons. V dropped 5 bases and J dropped 6 bases, with 16 bases sitting between them. The CDR3 runs 15 residues. Germline loops: CDR1 MNHEY, CDR2 SVGEGT. Everyone who took part was roughly 18 to 89 years old, and they came from about 25 US areas. Cohort allocation depended upon clinical history that participants reported. Cohort 3 recovered donors had two negative PCRs, clearance, or symptom resolution. The chain combines TRBV6-2 or TRBV6-3 with TRBJ1-4, with a tentative D call TRBD1 (5 bases). The source is a woman aged 45-65 years who had recovered from COVID-19. Input material: PBMCs or T cells enriched from blood (not recorded which). CDR3 residues: CASSNPGRGDEKLFF. The CDR3 DNA reads as TGTGCCAGCAGTAATCCAGGGAGGGGAGATGAAAAACTGTTTTTT.